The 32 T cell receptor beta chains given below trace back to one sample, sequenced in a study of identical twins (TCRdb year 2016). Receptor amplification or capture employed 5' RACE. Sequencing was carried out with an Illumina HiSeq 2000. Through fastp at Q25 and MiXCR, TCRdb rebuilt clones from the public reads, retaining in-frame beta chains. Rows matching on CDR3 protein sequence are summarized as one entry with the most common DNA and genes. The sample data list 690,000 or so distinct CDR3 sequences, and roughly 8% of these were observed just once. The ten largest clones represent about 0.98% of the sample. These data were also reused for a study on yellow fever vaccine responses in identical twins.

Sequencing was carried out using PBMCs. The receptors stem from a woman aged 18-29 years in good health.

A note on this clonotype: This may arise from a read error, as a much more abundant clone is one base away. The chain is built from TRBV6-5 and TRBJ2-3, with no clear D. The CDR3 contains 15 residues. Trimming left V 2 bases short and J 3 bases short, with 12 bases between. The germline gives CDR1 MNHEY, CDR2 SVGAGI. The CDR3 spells CASSYPEKRTDTQYF. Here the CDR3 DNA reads TGTGCCAGCAGTTACCCGGAAAAACGTACAGATACGCAGTATTTT.

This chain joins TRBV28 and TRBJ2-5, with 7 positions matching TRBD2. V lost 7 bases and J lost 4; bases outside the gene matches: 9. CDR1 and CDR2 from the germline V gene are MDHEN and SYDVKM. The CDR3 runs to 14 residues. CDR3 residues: CASITPGGLETQYF. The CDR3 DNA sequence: TGTGCCAGCATTACGCCGGGGGGACTAGAGACCCAGTACTTC.

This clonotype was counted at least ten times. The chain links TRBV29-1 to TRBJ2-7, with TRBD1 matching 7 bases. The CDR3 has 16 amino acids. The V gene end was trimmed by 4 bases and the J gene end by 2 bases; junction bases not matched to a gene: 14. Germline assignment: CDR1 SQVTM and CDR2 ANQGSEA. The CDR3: CSVGQGKGLDTYEQYF. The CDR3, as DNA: TGCAGCGTTGGACAGGGAAAAGGTTTGGACACCTACGAGCAGTACTTC.

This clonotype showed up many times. CDR3 in amino acids: CASSLGGQGTGELFF. In DNA, the CDR3 is TGTGCCAGCAGCTTAGGCGGACAGGGTACCGGGGAGCTGTTTTTT. V usage is TRBV7-9 and J usage is TRBJ2-2; 8 bases line up with TRBD1. The V and J ends lost 1 base and 5 bases, in that order; junction bases with no gene match: 3. The CDR3 is 15 residues long. Germline CDR1 reads SEHNR; CDR2 reads FQNEAQ (reference sequence).

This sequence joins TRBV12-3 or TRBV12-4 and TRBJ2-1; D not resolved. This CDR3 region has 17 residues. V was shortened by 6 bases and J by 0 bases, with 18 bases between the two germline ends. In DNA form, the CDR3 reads TGTGCCAGCAGCTCTATCGATTCGAGGAGCTCCTACAATGAGCAGTTCTTC. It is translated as CASSSIDSRSSYNEQFF.

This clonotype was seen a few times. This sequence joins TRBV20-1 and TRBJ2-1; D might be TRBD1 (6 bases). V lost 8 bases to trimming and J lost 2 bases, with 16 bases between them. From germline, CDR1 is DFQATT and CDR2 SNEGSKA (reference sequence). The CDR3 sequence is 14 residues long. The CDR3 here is CSQTIEGAYNEQFF. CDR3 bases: TGCAGTCAGACGATCGAGGGGGCCTACAATGAGCAGTTCTTC.

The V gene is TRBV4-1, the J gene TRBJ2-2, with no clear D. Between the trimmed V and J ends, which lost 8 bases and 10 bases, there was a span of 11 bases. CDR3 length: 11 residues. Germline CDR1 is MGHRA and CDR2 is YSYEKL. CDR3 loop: CASPQLAELFF. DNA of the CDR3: TGCGCCAGCCCTCAACTGGCGGAGCTGTTTTTT.

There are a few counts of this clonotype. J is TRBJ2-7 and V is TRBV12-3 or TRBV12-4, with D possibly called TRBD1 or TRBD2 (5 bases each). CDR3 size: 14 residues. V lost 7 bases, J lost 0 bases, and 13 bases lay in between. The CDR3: CASKPGTSSYEQYF. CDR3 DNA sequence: TGTGCCAGCAAACCCGGGACCAGCTCCTACGAGCAGTACTTC.

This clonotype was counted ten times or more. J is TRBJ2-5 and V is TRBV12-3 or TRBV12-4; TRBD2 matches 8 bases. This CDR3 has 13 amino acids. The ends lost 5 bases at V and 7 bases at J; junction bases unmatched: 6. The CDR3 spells CASSEREMGTQYF. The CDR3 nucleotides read TGTGCCAGCAGTGAGCGGGAGATGGGGACCCAGTACTTC.

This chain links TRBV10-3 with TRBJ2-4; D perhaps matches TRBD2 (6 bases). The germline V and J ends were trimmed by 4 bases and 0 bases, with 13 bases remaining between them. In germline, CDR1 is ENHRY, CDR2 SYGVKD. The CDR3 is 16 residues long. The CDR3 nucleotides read TGTGCCATCAGTGGGCGGGCGGGGTTAGCCAAAAACATTCAGTACTTC. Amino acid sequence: CAISGRAGLAKNIQYF.

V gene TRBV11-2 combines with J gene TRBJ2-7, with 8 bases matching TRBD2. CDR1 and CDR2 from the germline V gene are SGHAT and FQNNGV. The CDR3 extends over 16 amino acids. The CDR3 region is CASGRTTSGLSYEQYF. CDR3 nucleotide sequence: TGTGCGTCGGGACGGACAACTAGCGGCCTCTCCTACGAGCAGTACTTC.

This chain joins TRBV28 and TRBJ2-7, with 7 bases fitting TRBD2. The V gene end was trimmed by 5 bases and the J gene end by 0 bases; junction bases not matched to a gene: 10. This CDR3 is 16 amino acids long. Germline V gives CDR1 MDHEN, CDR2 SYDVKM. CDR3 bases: TGTGCCAGCAGTCCCCCCCAGCGGGGCCTCTCCTACGAGCAGTACTTC. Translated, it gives CASSPPQRGLSYEQYF.

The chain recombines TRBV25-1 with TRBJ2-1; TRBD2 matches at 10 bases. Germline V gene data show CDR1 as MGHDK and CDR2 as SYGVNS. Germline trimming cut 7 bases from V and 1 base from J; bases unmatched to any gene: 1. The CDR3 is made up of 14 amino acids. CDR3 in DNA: TGTGCCAGCACTAGCGGGGGATCCTACAATGAGCAGTTCTTC. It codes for CASTSGGSYNEQFF.

The chain's CDR3 is CASKLAGSSTDTQYF. CDR3 nucleotides: TGTGCCAGCAAGCTAGCGGGGTCCAGCACAGATACGCAGTATTTT. J is TRBJ2-3 and V is TRBV28, with 9 bases identical to TRBD2. Germline-derived CDR1 and CDR2 are MDHEN and SYDVKM. V shed 7 bases, J shed 0 bases, and the junction held 5 bases outside the gene matches. CDR3 length: 15 residues.

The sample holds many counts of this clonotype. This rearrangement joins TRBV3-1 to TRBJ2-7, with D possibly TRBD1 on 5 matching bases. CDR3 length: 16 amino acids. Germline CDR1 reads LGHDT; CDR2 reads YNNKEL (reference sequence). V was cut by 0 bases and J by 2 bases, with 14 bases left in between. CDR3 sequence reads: CASSQENRLTPYEQYF. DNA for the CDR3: TGTGCCAGCAGCCAAGAGAACAGGTTAACCCCCTACGAGCAGTACTTC.

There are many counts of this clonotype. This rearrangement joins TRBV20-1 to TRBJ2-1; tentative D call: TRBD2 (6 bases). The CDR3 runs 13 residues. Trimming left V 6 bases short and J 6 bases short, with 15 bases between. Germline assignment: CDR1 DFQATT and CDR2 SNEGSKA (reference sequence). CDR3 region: CSADRGAFNEQFF. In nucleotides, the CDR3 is TGCAGTGCCGACCGCGGGGCGTTCAATGAGCAGTTCTTC.

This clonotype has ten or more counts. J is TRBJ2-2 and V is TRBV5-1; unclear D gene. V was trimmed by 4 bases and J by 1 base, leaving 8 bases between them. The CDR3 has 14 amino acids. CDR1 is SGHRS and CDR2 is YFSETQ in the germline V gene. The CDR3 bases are TGCGCCAGCAGCGGAGTAGGGAACACCGGGGAGCTGTTTTTT. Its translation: CASSGVGNTGELFF.

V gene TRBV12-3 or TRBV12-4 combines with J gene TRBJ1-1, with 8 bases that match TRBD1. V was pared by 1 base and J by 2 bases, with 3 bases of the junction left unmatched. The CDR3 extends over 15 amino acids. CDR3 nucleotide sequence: TGTGCCAGCAGTTTAGATCAGGGGGCAAACACTGAAGCTTTCTTT. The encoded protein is CASSLDQGANTEAFF.

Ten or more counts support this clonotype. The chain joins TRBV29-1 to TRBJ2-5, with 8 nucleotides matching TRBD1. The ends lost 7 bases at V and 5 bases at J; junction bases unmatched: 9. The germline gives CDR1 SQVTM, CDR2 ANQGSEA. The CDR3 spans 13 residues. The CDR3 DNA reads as TGCAGCGCCCTCCCAGGGGGCTGGGAGACCCAGTACTTC. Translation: CSALPGGWETQYF.

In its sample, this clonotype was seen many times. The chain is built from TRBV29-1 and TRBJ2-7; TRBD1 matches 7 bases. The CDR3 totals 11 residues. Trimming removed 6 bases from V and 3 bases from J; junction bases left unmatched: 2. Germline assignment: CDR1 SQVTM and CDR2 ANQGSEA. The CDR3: CSVGDSYEQYF. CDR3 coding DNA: TGCAGCGTGGGGGACAGCTACGAGCAGTACTTC.

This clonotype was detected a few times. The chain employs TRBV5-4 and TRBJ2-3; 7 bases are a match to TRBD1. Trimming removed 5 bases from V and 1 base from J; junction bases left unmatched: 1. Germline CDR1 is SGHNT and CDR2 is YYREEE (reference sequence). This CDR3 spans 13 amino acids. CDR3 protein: CASRQGRTDTQYF. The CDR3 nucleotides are TGTGCCAGCAGACAGGGGCGCACAGATACGCAGTATTTT.

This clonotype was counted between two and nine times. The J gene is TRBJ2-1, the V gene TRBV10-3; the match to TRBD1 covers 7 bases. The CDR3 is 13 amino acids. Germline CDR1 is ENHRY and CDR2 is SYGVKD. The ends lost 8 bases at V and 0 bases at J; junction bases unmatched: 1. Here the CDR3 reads CAIWDSSYNEQFF. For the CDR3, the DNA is TGTGCCATCTGGGACAGCTCCTACAATGAGCAGTTCTTC.

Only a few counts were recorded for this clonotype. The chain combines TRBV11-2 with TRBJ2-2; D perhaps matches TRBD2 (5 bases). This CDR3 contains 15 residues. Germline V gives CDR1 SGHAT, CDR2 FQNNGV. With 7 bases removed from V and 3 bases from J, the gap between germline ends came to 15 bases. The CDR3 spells CASNPRVTDTGELFF. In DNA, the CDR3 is TGTGCCAGCAACCCGCGGGTTACGGACACCGGGGAGCTGTTTTTT.

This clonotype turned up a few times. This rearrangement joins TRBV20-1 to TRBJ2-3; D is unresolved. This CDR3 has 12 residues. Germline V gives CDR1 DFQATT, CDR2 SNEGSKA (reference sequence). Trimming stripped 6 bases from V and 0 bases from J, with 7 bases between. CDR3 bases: TGCAGTGCGCAGCTAAGCACAGATACGCAGTATTTT. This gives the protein CSAQLSTDTQYF.

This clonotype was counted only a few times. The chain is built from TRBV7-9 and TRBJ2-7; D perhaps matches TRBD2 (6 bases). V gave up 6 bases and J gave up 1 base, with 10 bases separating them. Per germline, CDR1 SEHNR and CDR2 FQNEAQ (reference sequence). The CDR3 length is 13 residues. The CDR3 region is CASRGGVSYEQYF. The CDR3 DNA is TGTGCCAGCAGGGGCGGGGTTTCCTACGAGCAGTACTTC.

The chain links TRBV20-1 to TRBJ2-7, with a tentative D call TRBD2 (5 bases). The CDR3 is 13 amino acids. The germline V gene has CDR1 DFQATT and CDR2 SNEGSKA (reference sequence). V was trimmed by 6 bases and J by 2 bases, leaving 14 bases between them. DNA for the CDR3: TGCAGTGCCCGTAAACCGGGAACCTACGAGCAGTACTTC. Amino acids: CSARKPGTYEQYF.

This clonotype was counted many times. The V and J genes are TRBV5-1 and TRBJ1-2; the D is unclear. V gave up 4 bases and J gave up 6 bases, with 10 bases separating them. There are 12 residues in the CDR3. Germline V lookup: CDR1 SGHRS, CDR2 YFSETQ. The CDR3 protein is CASSPAQDGYTF. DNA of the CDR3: TGCGCCAGCAGCCCTGCTCAGGATGGCTACACCTTC.

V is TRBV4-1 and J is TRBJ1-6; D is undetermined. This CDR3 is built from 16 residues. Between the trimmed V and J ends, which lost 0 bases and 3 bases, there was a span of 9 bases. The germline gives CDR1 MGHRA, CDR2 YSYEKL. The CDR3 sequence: CASSQDSVNYNSPLHF. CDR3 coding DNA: TGCGCCAGCAGCCAAGATTCCGTCAACTATAATTCACCCCTCCACTTT.

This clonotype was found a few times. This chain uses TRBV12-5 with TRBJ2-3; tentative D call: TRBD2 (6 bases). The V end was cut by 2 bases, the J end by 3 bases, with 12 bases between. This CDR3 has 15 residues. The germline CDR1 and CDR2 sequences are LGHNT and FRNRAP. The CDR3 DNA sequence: TGTGCTAGTGGTTTGATAACTGGGGGGACAGATACGCAGTATTTT. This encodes CASGLITGGTDTQYF.

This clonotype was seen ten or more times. The CDR3 DNA reads as TGCAGTGCTAGAGATATTCTCGGCGGAACAGATACGCAGTATTTT. The encoded protein is CSARDILGGTDTQYF. The gene calls are TRBV20-1 and TRBJ2-3; D uncertain. V lost 0 bases, J lost 3 bases, and 13 bases lay in between. The germline gives CDR1 DFQATT, CDR2 SNEGSKA (reference sequence). CDR3 length: 15 residues.

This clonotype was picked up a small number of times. The CDR3 sequence: CASSRRGQMDTGELFF. Written as DNA, the CDR3 is TGTGCCAGCAGCCGCAGGGGGCAGATGGACACCGGGGAGCTGTTTTTT. The chain combines TRBV7-2 with TRBJ2-2; 8 positions match TRBD1. The length of the CDR3 is 16 residues. Germline V gene sequence: CDR1 SGHTA, CDR2 FQGNSA. V gave up 5 bases and J gave up 3 bases; unmatched junction bases: 8. Drawing the rest from reference TRBV7-2 and TRBJ2-2, the complete variable domain is GAGVSQSPSNKVTEKGKDVELRCDPISGHTALYWYRQSLGQGLEFLIYFQGNSAPDKSGLPSDRFSAERTGGSVSTLTIQRTQQEDSAVYLCASSRRGQMDTGELFFGEGSRLTVL.

CDR3 DNA: TGCGCCAGCAGCCAAGAGGCGTCTGCCAGGGAGACCCAGTACTTC. Translated, it gives CASSQEASARETQYF. This chain uses TRBV4-3 with TRBJ2-5; D unresolved. Germline CDR1 and CDR2: LGHNA and YSLEER. This CDR3 contains 15 residues. V dropped 0 bases and J dropped 5 bases, with 13 bases sitting between them.